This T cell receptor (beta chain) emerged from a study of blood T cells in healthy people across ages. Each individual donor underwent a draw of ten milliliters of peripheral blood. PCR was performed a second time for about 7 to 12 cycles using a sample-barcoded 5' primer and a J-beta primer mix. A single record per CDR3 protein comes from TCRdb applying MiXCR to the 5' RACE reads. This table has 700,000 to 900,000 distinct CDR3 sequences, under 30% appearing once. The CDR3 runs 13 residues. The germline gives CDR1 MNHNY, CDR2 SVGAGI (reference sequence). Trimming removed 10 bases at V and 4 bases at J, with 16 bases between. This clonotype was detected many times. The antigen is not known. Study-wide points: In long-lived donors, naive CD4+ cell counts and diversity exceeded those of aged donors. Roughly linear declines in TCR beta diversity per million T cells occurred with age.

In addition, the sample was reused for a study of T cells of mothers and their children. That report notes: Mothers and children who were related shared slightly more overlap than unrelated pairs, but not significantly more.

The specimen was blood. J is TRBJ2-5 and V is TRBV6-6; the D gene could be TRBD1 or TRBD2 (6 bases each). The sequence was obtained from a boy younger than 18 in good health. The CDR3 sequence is CATLPGGGETQYF. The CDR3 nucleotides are TGTGCCACCCTCCCAGGAGGGGGAGAGACCCAGTACTTC.